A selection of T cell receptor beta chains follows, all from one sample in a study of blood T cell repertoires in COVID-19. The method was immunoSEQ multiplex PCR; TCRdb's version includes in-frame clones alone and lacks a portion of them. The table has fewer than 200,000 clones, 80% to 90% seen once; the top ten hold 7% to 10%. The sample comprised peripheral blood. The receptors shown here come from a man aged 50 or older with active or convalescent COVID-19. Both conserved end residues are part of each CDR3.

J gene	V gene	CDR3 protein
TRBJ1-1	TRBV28	CASSYWGVRYTEAFF
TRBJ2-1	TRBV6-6	CASSSYSGGEFF
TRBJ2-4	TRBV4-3	CASSQAGGTPAKNIQYF
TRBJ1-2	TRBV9	CASSAAGYGYTF
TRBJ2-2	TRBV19	CASRWADTGELFF
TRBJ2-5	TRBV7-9	CASTLPGGELETQYF
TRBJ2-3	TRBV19	CASRPWGVNTDTQYF
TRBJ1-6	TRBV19	CASTPQGSYNSPLHF
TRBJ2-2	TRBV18	CASSPPHRGDTGELFF
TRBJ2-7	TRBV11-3	CASSFMAGGTYEQYF
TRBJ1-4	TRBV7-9	CASSLAEGEKLFF
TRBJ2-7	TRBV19	CASSLIGGPYEQYF
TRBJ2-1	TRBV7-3	CASGGGSRRTNEQFF
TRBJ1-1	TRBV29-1	CSVHTGVEAFF
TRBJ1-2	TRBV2	CASSEGQDPRYTF
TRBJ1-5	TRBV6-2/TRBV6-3	CASSPTGVFQPQHF
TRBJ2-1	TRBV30	CARGFGGTYNEQFF
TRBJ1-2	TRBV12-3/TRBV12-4	CASSSPGSYTF
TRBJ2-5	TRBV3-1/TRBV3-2	CASSQERETQYF
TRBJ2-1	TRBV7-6	CASSSGLANEQFF
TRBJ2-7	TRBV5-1	CASSSQGLAYEQYF
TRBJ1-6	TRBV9	CASSVGPQTYNSPLHF
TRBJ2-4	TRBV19	CASNEGGDGAKNIQYF
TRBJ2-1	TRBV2	CASRTSGRQIDEQFF
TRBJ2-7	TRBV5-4	CASSSRTGFYEQYF
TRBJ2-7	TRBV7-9	CASSPTGGAYEQYF
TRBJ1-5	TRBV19	CASSPDRGSPHF
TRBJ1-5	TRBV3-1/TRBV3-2	CASSQGLGGQPNQPQHF
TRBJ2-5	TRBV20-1	CSASLDWDQETQYF
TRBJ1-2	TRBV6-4	CASSDDWGDGYTF
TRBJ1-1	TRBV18	CASSPMGPEAFF
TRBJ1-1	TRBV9	CASSVEQGNTEAFF
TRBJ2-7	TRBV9	CASSPWLQGEQYF
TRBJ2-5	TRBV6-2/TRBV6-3	CASSLGLAGLQETQYF
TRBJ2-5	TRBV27	CASIGQGQETQYF
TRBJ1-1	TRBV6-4	CASSDSSTGNTEAFF
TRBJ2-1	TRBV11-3	CASSLESVADNEQFF